The rows below give T cell receptor beta chains drawn from one sample of a study of cytomegalovirus exposure and HLA in healthy donors. TCRdb keeps only in-frame clones here, not all; method: immunoSEQ multiplex PCR. The sample has about 140,000 clones; about 79% are singletons. Material for sequencing was PBMCs. The receptors derive from a male donor in good health and CMV-seronegative. The CDR3 runs from the conserved cysteine through the conserved F or W. A D gene is named only where the DNA matches it firmly. Clone size is shown for a subset of rows, as once, few, many or a class of expanded clone.

v_gene: TRBV19; abundance: .; j_gene: TRBJ2-1; d_gene: TRBD2; CDR3aa: CATSSGRSSYNEQFF; CDR3nt: TGTGCCACCTCTAGCGGGAGGAGCTCCTACAATGAGCAGTTCTTC
v_gene: TRBV5-4; abundance: .; j_gene: TRBJ2-7; d_gene: TRBD2; CDR3aa: CASSLSGSEYEQYF; CDR3nt: TGTGCCAGCAGCTTAAGCGGGAGTGAATACGAGCAGTACTTC
v_gene: TRBV5-1; abundance: .; j_gene: TRBJ2-5; d_gene: TRBD2; CDR3aa: CASSGGLAGGGPQYF; CDR3nt: TGCGCCAGCAGCGGTGGACTAGCGGGAGGGGGGCCCCAGTACTTC
v_gene: TRBV6-1; abundance: .; j_gene: TRBJ2-2; d_gene: TRBD1; CDR3aa: CARCRDSPTGELFF; CDR3nt: TGTGCCAGGTGCCGGGACAGTCCCACCGGGGAGCTGTTTTTT
v_gene: TRBV27; abundance: .; j_gene: TRBJ2-3; d_gene: .; CDR3aa: CASSFRGTDTQYF; CDR3nt: TGTGCCAGCAGTTTTAGGGGGACAGATACGCAGTATTTT
v_gene: TRBV9; abundance: once; j_gene: TRBJ1-4; d_gene: TRBD1; CDR3aa: CASSSGTARGNEKLFF; CDR3nt: TGTGCCAGCAGCTCCGGGACAGCGCGAGGGAATGAAAAACTGTTTTTT
v_gene: TRBV27; abundance: .; j_gene: TRBJ2-1; d_gene: TRBD1; CDR3aa: CASSLYAGQGIHNEQFF; CDR3nt: TGTGCCAGCAGTTTATACGCGGGACAGGGAATTCACAATGAGCAGTTCTTC
v_gene: TRBV5-4; abundance: .; j_gene: TRBJ2-3; d_gene: .; CDR3aa: CASSLGAHLTDTQYF; CDR3nt: TGTGCCAGCAGCTTGGGGGCGCACCTCACAGATACGCAGTATTTT
v_gene: TRBV19; abundance: .; j_gene: TRBJ2-5; d_gene: TRBD2; CDR3aa: CASSIGRGETQYF; CDR3nt: TGTGCCAGTAGTATTGGGCGGGGGGAGACCCAGTACTTC
v_gene: TRBV4-1; abundance: .; j_gene: TRBJ2-5; d_gene: TRBD2; CDR3aa: CASSQDWSGRDETQYF; CDR3nt: TGCGCCAGCAGCCAAGATTGGAGCGGGAGGGATGAGACCCAGTACTTC
v_gene: TRBV9; abundance: .; j_gene: TRBJ1-4; d_gene: .; CDR3aa: CASSVDGVNEKLFF; CDR3nt: TGTGCCAGCAGCGTAGACGGTGTTAATGAAAAACTGTTTTTT
v_gene: TRBV14; abundance: .; j_gene: TRBJ1-1; d_gene: .; CDR3aa: CASSRLQGKGHTEAFF; CDR3nt: TGTGCCAGCAGCCGCCTTCAGGGGAAAGGGCACACTGAAGCTTTCTTT
v_gene: TRBV7-2; abundance: .; j_gene: TRBJ2-2; d_gene: TRBD2; CDR3aa: CASSRTSEVFAGELFF; CDR3nt: TGTGCCAGCAGCCGGACTAGCGAAGTGTTTGCCGGGGAGCTGTTTTTT
v_gene: TRBV4-1; abundance: .; j_gene: TRBJ1-5; d_gene: .; CDR3aa: CASSQPGFNQPQHF; CDR3nt: TGCGCCAGCAGCCAACCCGGGTTCAATCAGCCCCAGCATTTT
v_gene: TRBV5-1; abundance: .; j_gene: TRBJ1-1; d_gene: .; CDR3aa: CASTPLGEGVTEAFF; CDR3nt: TGCGCCAGCACCCCCCTGGGGGAGGGAGTCACTGAAGCTTTCTTT
v_gene: TRBV5-1; abundance: once; j_gene: TRBJ2-5; d_gene: .; CDR3aa: CASRTGTMETQYF; CDR3nt: TGCGCCAGCAGAACAGGGACCATGGAGACCCAGTACTTC
v_gene: TRBV29-1; abundance: once; j_gene: TRBJ2-1; d_gene: .; CDR3aa: CSVEGLADNEQFF; CDR3nt: TGCAGCGTTGAGGGGCTTGCGGACAATGAGCAGTTCTTC
v_gene: TRBV7-8; abundance: .; j_gene: TRBJ1-6; d_gene: .; CDR3aa: CASSLARSAVGSPLHF; CDR3nt: TGTGCCAGCAGCTTAGCGCGCAGCGCCGTCGGGTCACCCCTCCACTTT
v_gene: TRBV28; abundance: .; j_gene: TRBJ1-1; d_gene: TRBD1; CDR3aa: CASRPGTGGEAFF; CDR3nt: TGTGCCAGCAGACCCGGGACAGGGGGAGAAGCTTTCTTT
v_gene: TRBV9; abundance: .; j_gene: TRBJ2-7; d_gene: TRBD1; CDR3aa: CASSGRDSSYEQYF; CDR3nt: TGTGCCAGCAGCGGCCGGGACAGCTCCTACGAGCAGTACTTC
v_gene: TRBV6-1; abundance: .; j_gene: TRBJ1-1; d_gene: .; CDR3aa: CASIPTASNTEAFF; CDR3nt: TGTGCCAGCATCCCGACAGCCTCGAACACTGAAGCTTTCTTT
v_gene: TRBV7-2; abundance: few; j_gene: TRBJ2-1; d_gene: TRBD2; CDR3aa: CASSLNYGGGEQFF; CDR3nt: TGTGCCAGCAGCTTAAACTACGGCGGGGGGGAGCAGTTCTTC